This TCR beta chain was identified in a study of shared clonotypes between healthy human individuals (dated by TCRdb to about 2020). Looking at the study overall: The cohort included three men and two women between 18 and 49 years of age. For each donor, CD4 naive and CD4 memory were each run on three plates, CD8 naive on two plates, and CD8 memory on one plate. The study deeply sequenced blood TCR repertoires of about five healthy adults to estimate repertoire size and the extent of clonotype sharing between individuals. To increase sequencing depth and limit assay-specific biases, TCR repertoire library preparation and sequencing were carried out by different laboratories using diverse techniques. Between about 0.8 and 9.5 billion PBMCs per donor were obtained by leukapheresis.

General conclusions and limits of the study: Compared with non-shared clonotypes, clonotypes shared by all four sorted-subset donors had higher generation probabilities. Based on pairwise subsampling, the degree of clonotype sharing among donors was expected to be affected by sequencing depth. Approximately 5% of naive CD4, around 4% of naive CD8, roughly 2.4% of memory CD4, and 0.4% of memory CD8 clonotypes were shared across four donors. Sampling was restricted to blood, and TCR repertoires in tissues likely differ from the TCR repertoires found in blood. The small number of donors limited the genetic and exposure-history diversity represented. Incomplete sequencing was indicated by rarefaction of sorted-subset datasets, despite the large sequencing depth. Naive subsets generally had larger estimated clonotype richness than memory subsets.

This clone was observed a single time. The target of this receptor is not known. No base quality information exists; no much larger clone differs at one position. The donors were healthy, HIV-negative adults who had no recently reported acute infections or vaccinations. Every donor was a Caucasian adult living in Nashville, Tennessee, USA. CD4+ T cells were enriched through magnetic negative selection, after which naive cells were positively selected on CD45RA and the remaining negative fraction served as the memory subset. Blood was obtained by leukapheresis, after which PBMCs were separated by Ficoll-Histopaque density gradient centrifugation and cryopreserved in liquid nitrogen vapor phase. Purity and quantity of every magnetically sorted T cell population were checked by analytical flow cytometry. From each sorted fraction, genomic DNA was isolated and quantified by UV absorbance on a Nanodrop 2000c.

TCR CDR3 regions were amplified from genomic DNA by multiplex PCR using the deep immunoSEQ assay. Genomic DNA extracted from each cell subset was distributed evenly over all wells of several immunoSEQ 96-well plates, and each plate served as one replicate. For sorted subsets, about 200 ng genomic DNA, equal to about 30,000 T cell genomes, was loaded into each replicate PCR. Purified libraries were measured with a Qubit 3.0 fluorometer, size-checked on a Bioanalyzer 2100, and measured again with the KAPA Library Quantification kit. Every immunoSEQ 96-well plate was sequenced on a separate single-read 150-cycle Illumina NextSeq 550 flow cell. The authors' analysis ran thus. The immunoSEQ output contained only junctional sequences without quality scores, so filtering could not match that applied to full-length reads. To assign V/J genes and CDR3, sequences were annotated against IMGT germline references using PyIR, a Python wrapper for IgBLAST v1.9. Reads were removed for weak V/J assignments (E-value above 1e-6), missing CDR3, stop codons, out-of-frame junctions, or ambiguous translated residues. V3J clonotypes were defined as sequences sharing the same inferred V gene, J gene, and CDR3 amino acid sequence. To compute the percentage overlap between repertoires, the number of shared unique clonotypes was divided by the size of the smaller repertoire. RTK rarefaction, the Chao1 estimator, and Recon v2.1 estimates of unobserved clonotypes were used to assess repertoire richness. Generation probabilities for all TCRbeta clonotypes obtained by the gDNA method from a few donors were computed using OLGA. The table comes from immuneACCESS by way of TCRdb, which keeps in-frame sequences with V and J called. Part of the clones is missing from these tables; in studies checked, under half for an unresolved V gene and the rest for unknown reasons. The V and J calls and the clone size are those of that table, but D and trimming were determined from the DNA. The sample table holds around 1.6 million clones, of which under 99% were seen once. 0.45% of the sample is taken by the ten largest.

Relative to germline, V is 2 bases shorter and J is 1 base shorter, with 10 bases between their ends. The CDR3 numbers 15 residues from cysteine through phenylalanine. Kept here is only the CDR3 DNA, which spans 45 bases and is read in frame from base 1. Reading the germline V gene gives CDR1 KGHSH and CDR2 LQKENI. The sample consisted of naive CD4+ T cells sorted from blood. The sample's cell subset or site, from its label and the paper: CD45RA+ positively selected. In this chain, TRBV18 is recombined with TRBJ2-3; TRBD2 is a weak D gene call, 7 bases matching. The sequence was obtained from a young man in good health. The CDR3 sequence is CASSPGGARTDTQYF. The nucleotide sequence is given as TGTGCCAGCTCACCAGGGGGGGCGCGCACAGATACGCAGTATTTT.